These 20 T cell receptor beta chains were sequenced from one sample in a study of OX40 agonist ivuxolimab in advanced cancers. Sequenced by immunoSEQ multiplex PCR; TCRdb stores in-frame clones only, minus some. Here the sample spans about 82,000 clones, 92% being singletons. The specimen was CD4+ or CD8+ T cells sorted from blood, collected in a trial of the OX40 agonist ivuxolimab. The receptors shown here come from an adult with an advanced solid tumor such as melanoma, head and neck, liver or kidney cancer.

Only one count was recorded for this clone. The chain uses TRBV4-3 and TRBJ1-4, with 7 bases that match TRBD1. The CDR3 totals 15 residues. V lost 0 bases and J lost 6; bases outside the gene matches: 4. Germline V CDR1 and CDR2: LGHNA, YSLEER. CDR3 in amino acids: CASSQDGGGYEKLFF. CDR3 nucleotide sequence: TGCGCCAGCAGCCAAGACGGAGGGGGCTATGAAAAACTGTTTTTT.

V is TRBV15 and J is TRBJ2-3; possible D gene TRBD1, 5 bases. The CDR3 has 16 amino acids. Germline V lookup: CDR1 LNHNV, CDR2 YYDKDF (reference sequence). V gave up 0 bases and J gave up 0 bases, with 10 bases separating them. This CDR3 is CATSRDLRESTDTQYF. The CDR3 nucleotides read TGTGCCACCAGCAGAGATCTCAGGGAAAGCACAGATACGCAGTATTTT.

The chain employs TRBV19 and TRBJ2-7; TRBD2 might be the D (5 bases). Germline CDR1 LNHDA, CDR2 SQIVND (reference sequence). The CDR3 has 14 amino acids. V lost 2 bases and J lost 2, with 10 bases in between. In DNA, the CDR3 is TGTGCCAGTAGTATACGTCCGGGAACCTACGAGCAGTACTTC. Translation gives CASSIRPGTYEQYF. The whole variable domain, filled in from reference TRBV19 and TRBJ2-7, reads DGGITQSPKYLFRKEGQNVTLSCEQNLNHDAMYWYRQDPGQGLRLIYYSQIVNDFQKGDIAEGYSVSREKKESFPLTVTSAQKNPTAFYLCASSIRPGTYEQYFGPGTRLTVT.

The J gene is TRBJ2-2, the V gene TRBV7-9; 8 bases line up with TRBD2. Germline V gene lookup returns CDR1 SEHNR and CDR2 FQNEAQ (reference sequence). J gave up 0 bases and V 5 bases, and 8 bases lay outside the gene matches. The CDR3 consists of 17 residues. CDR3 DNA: TGTGCCAGCAGCAGCTTAAGTAGCGGGGCGAACACCGGGGAGCTGTTTTTT. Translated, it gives CASSSLSSGANTGELFF.

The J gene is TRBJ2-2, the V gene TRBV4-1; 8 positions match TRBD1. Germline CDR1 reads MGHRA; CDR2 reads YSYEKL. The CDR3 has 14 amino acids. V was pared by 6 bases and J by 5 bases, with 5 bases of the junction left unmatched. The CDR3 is CASRQGDETGELFF. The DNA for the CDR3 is TGCGCCAGCAGACAGGGGGATGAGACCGGGGAGCTGTTTTTT.

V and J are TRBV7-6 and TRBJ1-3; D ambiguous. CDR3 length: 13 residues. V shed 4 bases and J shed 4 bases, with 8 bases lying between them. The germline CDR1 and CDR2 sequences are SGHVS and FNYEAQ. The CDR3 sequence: CASSSAVGNTIYF. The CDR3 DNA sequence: TGTGCCAGCAGCTCGGCCGTCGGAAACACCATATATTTT.

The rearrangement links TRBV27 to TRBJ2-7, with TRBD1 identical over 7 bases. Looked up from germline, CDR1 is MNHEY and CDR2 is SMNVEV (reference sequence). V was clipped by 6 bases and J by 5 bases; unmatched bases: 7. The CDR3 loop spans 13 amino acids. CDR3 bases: TGTGCCAGCAGGACGACAGGGTCCCACGAGCAGTACTTC. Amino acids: CASRTTGSHEQYF.

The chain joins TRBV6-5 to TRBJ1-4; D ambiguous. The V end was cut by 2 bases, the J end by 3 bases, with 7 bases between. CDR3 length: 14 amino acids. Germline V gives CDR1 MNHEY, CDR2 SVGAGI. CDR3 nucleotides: TGTGCCAGCAGTTACAAGGTGGCTAATGAAAAACTGTTTTTT. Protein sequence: CASSYKVANEKLFF.

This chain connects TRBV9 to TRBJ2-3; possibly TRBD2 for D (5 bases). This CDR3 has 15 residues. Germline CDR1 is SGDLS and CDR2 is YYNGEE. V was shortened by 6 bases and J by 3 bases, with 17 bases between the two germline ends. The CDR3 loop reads CASTTGELRTDTQYF. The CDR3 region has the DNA TGTGCCAGCACCACTGGGGAGCTACGGACAGATACGCAGTATTTT.

The CDR3 nucleotides read TGTGCCAGCAGCTCACTAAGGAGCACAGATACGCAGTATTTT. Encoded protein: CASSSLRSTDTQYF. The chain combines TRBV7-9 with TRBJ2-3; no clear D gene. Germline V gene data show CDR1 as SEHNR and CDR2 as FQNEAQ (reference sequence). The CDR3 is 14 residues long. V lost 4 bases, J lost 0 bases, and 8 bases lay in between.

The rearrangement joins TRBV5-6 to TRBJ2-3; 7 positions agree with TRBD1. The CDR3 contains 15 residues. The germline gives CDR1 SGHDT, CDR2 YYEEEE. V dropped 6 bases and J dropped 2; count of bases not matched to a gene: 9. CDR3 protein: CASNVGQDHTDTQYF. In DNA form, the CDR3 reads TGTGCCAGCAACGTAGGACAGGACCACACAGATACGCAGTATTTT.

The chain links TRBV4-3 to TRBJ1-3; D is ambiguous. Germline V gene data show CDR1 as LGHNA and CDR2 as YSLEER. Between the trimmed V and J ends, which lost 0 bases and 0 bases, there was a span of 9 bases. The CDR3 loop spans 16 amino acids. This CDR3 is CASSQDPAPSGNTIYF. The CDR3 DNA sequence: TGCGCCAGCAGCCAAGATCCGGCCCCCTCTGGAAACACCATATATTTT.

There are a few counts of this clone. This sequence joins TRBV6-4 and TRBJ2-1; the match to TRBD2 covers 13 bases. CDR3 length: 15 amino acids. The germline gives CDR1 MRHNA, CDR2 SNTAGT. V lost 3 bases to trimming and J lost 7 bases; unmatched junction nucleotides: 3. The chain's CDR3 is CASSETSGGTNEQFF. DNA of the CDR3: TGTGCCAGCAGTGAGACTAGCGGGGGGACAAATGAGCAGTTCTTC.

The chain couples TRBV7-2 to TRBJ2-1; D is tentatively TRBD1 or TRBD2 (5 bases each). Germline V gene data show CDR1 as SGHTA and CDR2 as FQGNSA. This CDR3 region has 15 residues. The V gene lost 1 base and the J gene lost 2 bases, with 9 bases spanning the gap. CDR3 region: CASSLGTGPYNEQFF. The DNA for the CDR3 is TGTGCCAGCAGCTTAGGGACGGGGCCCTACAATGAGCAGTTCTTC.

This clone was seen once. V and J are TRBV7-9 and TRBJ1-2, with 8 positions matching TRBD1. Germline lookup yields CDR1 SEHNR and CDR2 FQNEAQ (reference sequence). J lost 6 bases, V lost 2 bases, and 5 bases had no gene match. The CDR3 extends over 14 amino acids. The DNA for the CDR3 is TGTGCCAGCAGCTTATCAGGGGGCTTTGATGGCTACACCTTC. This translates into CASSLSGGFDGYTF.

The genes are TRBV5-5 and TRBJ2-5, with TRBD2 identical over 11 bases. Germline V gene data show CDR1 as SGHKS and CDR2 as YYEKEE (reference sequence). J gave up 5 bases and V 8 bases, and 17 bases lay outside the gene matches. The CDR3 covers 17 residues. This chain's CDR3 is CASYNPRGLAVQETQYF. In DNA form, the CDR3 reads TGTGCCAGTTATAACCCGCGGGGACTAGCGGTGCAGGAGACCCAGTACTTC.

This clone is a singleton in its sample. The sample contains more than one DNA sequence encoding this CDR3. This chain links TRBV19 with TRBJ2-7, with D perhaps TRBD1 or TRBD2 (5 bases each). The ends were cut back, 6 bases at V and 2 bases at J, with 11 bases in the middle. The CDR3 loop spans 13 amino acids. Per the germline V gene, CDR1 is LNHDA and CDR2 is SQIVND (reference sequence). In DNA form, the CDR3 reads TGTGCCAGTAGCCCGGGGCTAACCTACGAGCAGTACTTC. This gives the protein CASSPGLTYEQYF. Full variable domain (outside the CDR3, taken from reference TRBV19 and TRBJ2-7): DGGITQSPKYLFRKEGQNVTLSCEQNLNHDAMYWYRQDPGQGLRLIYYSQIVNDFQKGDIAEGYSVSREKKESFPLTVTSAQKNPTAFYLCASSPGLTYEQYFGPGTRLTVT.

The CDR3 sequence: CASSWQDEQYF. DNA for the CDR3: TGTGCCAGCAGCTGGCAGGACGAGCAGTACTTC. V is TRBV21-1 and J is TRBJ2-7; the tabulated D call, TRBD1, remains unverified against the DNA. TRBV21-1 is flagged as a pseudogene. The CDR3 extends over 11 amino acids.

The CDR3 sequence is CSVENLSGTDLQETQYF. Written as DNA, the CDR3 is TGCAGCGTTGAAAACTTATCTGGGACAGACTTACAAGAGACCCAGTACTTC. This chain uses TRBV29-1 with TRBJ2-5; 7 bases line up with TRBD1. Trimming cost V 2 bases and J 2 bases; bases outside gene matches: 14. There are 17 residues in the CDR3. Germline CDR1 and CDR2: SQVTM and ANQGSEA.

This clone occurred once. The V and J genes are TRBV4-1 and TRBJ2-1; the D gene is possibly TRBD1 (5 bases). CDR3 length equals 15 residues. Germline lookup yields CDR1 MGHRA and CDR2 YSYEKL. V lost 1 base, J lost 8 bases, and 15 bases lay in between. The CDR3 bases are TGCGCCAGCAGCCAAGGCTGGGGCGAGTACGATGAGCAGTTCTTC. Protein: CASSQGWGEYDEQFF.